This is a list of T cell receptor beta chains from one sample in a study of control samples from healthy donors and cancer patients. Clones were sequenced by immunoSEQ multiplex PCR, and TCRdb holds only the in-frame ones, with some missing. The sample has 70,000 to 90,000 clones, approximately 90% seen once. Material for sequencing was PBMCs. The receptors here all came from a woman in her sixties or seventies with head and neck cancer. Each CDR3 is given with its conserved first and last residue. The order of the fields is V gene, clone size, D gene, J gene, CDR3 DNA, CDR3 protein. A D gene is named only where the DNA matches it firmly. Size values are once, few and many counts, or a class for expanded clones, and some rows have none.

V: TRBV15
size: NA
D: NA
J: TRBJ2-7
DNA: TGTGCCACCAGCAGAGATAGCGGATCCGGGGGCTACGAGCAGTACTTC
CDR3: CATSRDSGSGGYEQYF

V: TRBV5-1
size: NA
D: NA
J: TRBJ1-1
DNA: TGCGCCAGCAGCTTGGGGGTACAGGTTTTGAACACTGAAGCTTTCTTT
CDR3: CASSLGVQVLNTEAFF

V: TRBV12-5
size: NA
D: TRBD2
J: TRBJ2-2
DNA: TGTGCTAGTGGTTTGGCGACGGGACTAGCGGGAGAGGAGGTCGGGGAGCTGTTTTTT
CDR3: CASGLATGLAGEEVGELFF

V: TRBV19
size: NA
D: NA
J: TRBJ1-5
DNA: TGTGCCAGTAGTACTATGACAGTACCCTATAGCAATCAGCCCCAGCATTTT
CDR3: CASSTMTVPYSNQPQHF

V: TRBV7-3
size: NA
D: NA
J: TRBJ1-1
DNA: TGTGCCAGCAGCCAGTCCGCAGACATGAACACTGAAGCTTTCTTT
CDR3: CASSQSADMNTEAFF

V: TRBV13
size: NA
D: NA
J: TRBJ1-6
DNA: TGTGCCAGCAGCTTAGGCCCCTCACCCCTCCACTTT
CDR3: CASSLGPSPLHF

V: TRBV9
size: NA
D: NA
J: TRBJ1-2
DNA: TGTGCCAGCAGCGTAGGGGCGTTGGGGTACTATGGCTACACCTTC
CDR3: CASSVGALGYYGYTF

V: TRBV4-3
size: NA
D: NA
J: TRBJ1-1
DNA: TGCGCCAGCAGCCAAGATGTGGGGAAGGGGACTGAAGCTTTCTTT
CDR3: CASSQDVGKGTEAFF

V: TRBV29-1
size: NA
D: TRBD2
J: TRBJ2-2
DNA: TGCAGCGTTGAATATGGGACTAGAGCTACCGGGGAGCTGTTTTTT
CDR3: CSVEYGTRATGELFF

V: TRBV7-9
size: NA
D: TRBD1
J: TRBJ2-7
DNA: TGTGCCAGCAGCTCCGGGACAGGGGGTTTAGAGCAGTACTTC
CDR3: CASSSGTGGLEQYF

V: TRBV3-1/TRBV3-2
size: NA
D: TRBD1
J: TRBJ2-1
DNA: TGTGCCAGCAGCCAAGAACTATTTTTGACAGGGGACTACAATGAGCAGTTCTTC
CDR3: CASSQELFLTGDYNEQFF

V: TRBV24-1
size: NA
D: TRBD2
J: TRBJ2-2
DNA: TGTGCCACCAGTGCACCGGGCCCCGGGGGGACCGGGGAGCTGTTTTTT
CDR3: CATSAPGPGGTGELFF

V: TRBV19
size: NA
D: TRBD1
J: TRBJ1-5
DNA: TGTGCCGGTAGTAGCGGGACAGGGGGACGGGGCAATCAGCCCCAGCATTTT
CDR3: CAGSSGTGGRGNQPQHF

V: TRBV7-9
size: NA
D: NA
J: TRBJ1-5
DNA: TGTGCCAGCAGCTTAGGGCAGCACTTTACGCCCCAGCATTTT
CDR3: CASSLGQHFTPQHF

V: TRBV29-1
size: NA
D: NA
J: TRBJ2-1
DNA: TGCAGCGTTTTCAGTCGGCCCCGCTCCTACAATGAGCAGTTCTTC
CDR3: CSVFSRPRSYNEQFF

V: TRBV19
size: NA
D: NA
J: TRBJ2-5
DNA: TGTGCCAGTAGTATAGGTGGACACCCGAAAGAGACCCAGTACTTC
CDR3: CASSIGGHPKETQYF

V: TRBV7-7
size: NA
D: TRBD1
J: TRBJ2-3
DNA: TGTGCCAGCAGCTCCCGGGACAGGGGTGATACGCAGTATTTT
CDR3: CASSSRDRGDTQYF

V: TRBV19
size: NA
D: NA
J: TRBJ2-7
DNA: TGTGCCAGTAGTATCTCAGGTCATAGCTCCTACGAGCAGTACTTC
CDR3: CASSISGHSSYEQYF

V: TRBV21-1
size: NA
D: NA
J: TRBJ2-7
DNA: TGTGCCAGCAGCAAACAGAGAGCGGGCGAGCAGTACTTC
CDR3: CASSKQRAGEQYF

V: TRBV7-9
size: NA
D: TRBD1
J: TRBJ2-1
DNA: TGTGCCAGCAGCTTAGGGGCCGGGACAGGTGACAATGAGCAGTTCTTC
CDR3: CASSLGAGTGDNEQFF

V: TRBV4-1
size: NA
D: TRBD1
J: TRBJ2-5
DNA: TGCGCCAGCAGGACCCAGGGGGCGATCTCAGAGACCCAGTACTTC
CDR3: CASRTQGAISETQYF

V: TRBV6-2/TRBV6-3
size: NA
D: TRBD1
J: TRBJ1-5
DNA: TGTGCCAGCAGCTTCGACAGGGTGAATCAGCCCCAGCATTTT
CDR3: CASSFDRVNQPQHF

V: TRBV5-1
size: NA
D: NA
J: TRBJ2-7
DNA: TGCGCCAGCAGCCCTACCATGGGCGGGGACGAGCAGTACTTC
CDR3: CASSPTMGGDEQYF

V: TRBV5-4
size: NA
D: TRBD2
J: TRBJ2-7
DNA: TGTGCCAGCAGCATGACTAGCGGGAGGGACGAGCAGTACTTC
CDR3: CASSMTSGRDEQYF

V: TRBV5-1
size: NA
D: NA
J: TRBJ1-1
DNA: TGCGCCAGCAGCTCAACCCCGGGCGCAGAAGAAGAAGCTTTCTTT
CDR3: CASSSTPGAEEEAFF

V: TRBV21-1
size: NA
D: NA
J: TRBJ1-5
DNA: TGTGCCAGCAGCAAAGATAGGAATCGTCCTCCGGGAAATCAGCCCCAGCATTTT
CDR3: CASSKDRNRPPGNQPQHF

V: TRBV7-2
size: NA
D: NA
J: TRBJ2-7
DNA: TGTGCCAGCAGCTTAGACGGGGGACTCTCCTACGAGCAGTACTTC
CDR3: CASSLDGGLSYEQYF

V: TRBV19
size: NA
D: NA
J: TRBJ1-1
DNA: TGTGCCAGTAGTATAGCTTCGGCGGGGCCCACTGAAGCTTTCTTT
CDR3: CASSIASAGPTEAFF

V: TRBV20-1
size: NA
D: NA
J: TRBJ1-5
DNA: TGCAGTGCTAGTAGGACGGGCCTTTACCAGCCCCAGCATTTT
CDR3: CSASRTGLYQPQHF

V: TRBV28
size: NA
D: TRBD2
J: TRBJ2-2
DNA: TGTGCCAGCAGTCCGGCCCGACTAGCGGGAGGGCCCGGGGAGCTGTTTTTT
CDR3: CASSPARLAGGPGELFF

V: TRBV18
size: NA
D: NA
J: TRBJ1-1
DNA: TGTGCCAGCTCCCCCAAAGACAGCACTGAAGCTTTCTTT
CDR3: CASSPKDSTEAFF

V: TRBV27
size: NA
D: NA
J: TRBJ1-5
DNA: TGTGCCAGCAGCCCCCCACCGGCTGGGGGCGGGTGGGGTAGCAATCAGCCCCAGCATTTT
CDR3: CASSPPPAGGGWGSNQPQHF

V: TRBV5-1
size: NA
D: TRBD1
J: TRBJ1-2
DNA: TGCGCCAGCAGCTTGGGCGGGACAGGGGAGTATGGCTACACCTTC
CDR3: CASSLGGTGEYGYTF

V: TRBV7-8
size: NA
D: NA
J: TRBJ2-7
DNA: TGTGCCAGCAGCTCCCTCTCCTACGAGCAGTACTTC
CDR3: CASSSLSYEQYF

V: TRBV5-1
size: NA
D: NA
J: TRBJ2-5
DNA: TGCGCCAGCAGCTTGTCGGGGCCTGTGGGGGAGACCCAGTACTTC
CDR3: CASSLSGPVGETQYF

V: TRBV11-2
size: NA
D: TRBD2
J: TRBJ2-1
DNA: TGTGCCAGCAGCTTCGAGCGGGAGGGTTACAATGAGCAGTTCTTC
CDR3: CASSFEREGYNEQFF

V: TRBV5-4
size: NA
D: NA
J: TRBJ2-2
DNA: TGTGCCAGCAGCTTATATTTTACCCCCAGGGAAACCGGGGAGCTGTTTTTT
CDR3: CASSLYFTPRETGELFF

V: TRBV7-3
size: NA
D: NA
J: TRBJ1-1
DNA: TGTGCCAGCAGCTTGGGACCTATGAACACTGAAGCTTTCTTT
CDR3: CASSLGPMNTEAFF

V: TRBV7-2
size: NA
D: NA
J: TRBJ1-5
DNA: TGTGCCAGCAGCTTGGGCCGGCTTCAGCCCCAGCATTTT
CDR3: CASSLGRLQPQHF

V: TRBV5-1
size: NA
D: NA
J: TRBJ2-7
DNA: TGCGCCAGCAGCTTGGAGTACGAGCAGTACTTC
CDR3: CASSLEYEQYF

V: TRBV23-1
size: once
D: NA
J: TRBJ2-7
DNA: TGCGCCAGCAGTTTTTGCGGGACAGAGATATACGAGCAGTACTTC
CDR3: CASSFCGTEIYEQYF

V: TRBV5-1
size: NA
D: TRBD2
J: TRBJ2-3
DNA: TGCGCCAGCAGCTTGGGGATCGGGGGGAGGCCAGATACGCAGTATTTT
CDR3: CASSLGIGGRPDTQYF

V: TRBV6-5
size: once
D: NA
J: TRBJ2-3
DNA: TGTGCCAGCAGTTCAAACCGGGGGCCTGGGTCAGATACGCAGTATTTT
CDR3: CASSSNRGPGSDTQYF

V: TRBV28
size: NA
D: TRBD1
J: TRBJ2-5
DNA: TGTGCCAGCAGTACCCCCGGGACAGGGGGGGATCAGACCCAGTACTTC
CDR3: CASSTPGTGGDQTQYF

V: TRBV25-1
size: NA
D: NA
J: TRBJ2-3
DNA: TGTGCCAGCAGACAGGGAGTCTCTTATAGAGATACGCAGTATTTT
CDR3: CASRQGVSYRDTQYF